This T cell receptor (beta chain) originates from a study of radiotherapy plus CTLA-4 blockade in lung cancer. J was trimmed by 0 bases and V by 7 bases; bases with no gene match: 11. The CDR3 is made up of 17 amino acids. CDR1 is SGHRS and CDR2 is YFSETQ in the germline V gene. Sequencing used immunoSEQ multiplex PCR; TCRdb keeps in-frame clones, though not all of them. There are about 110,000 clones in the sample; about 85% occur only once, and around 2% lies in the top ten. The receptor was isolated from a human donor with non-small cell lung cancer that progressed on radiotherapy plus ipilimumab. Some clones in this sample may be carry-over from other donors' samples. V usage is TRBV5-1 and J usage is TRBJ2-1, with 9 bases fitting TRBD2. The sequenced sample was peripheral blood, obtained from a patient treated with radiotherapy plus ipilimumab. The CDR3 region has the DNA TGCGCCAGCTCCCAGGACTCGCGGGGGGGCTCCTACAATGAGCAGTTCTTC. Translating it yields CASSQDSRGGSYNEQFF.